This is a list of T cell receptor beta chains from one sample in a study of blood T cell repertoires in COVID-19. TCRdb keeps only in-frame clones here, not all; method: immunoSEQ multiplex PCR. The profile shows around 250,000 clones, about nine tenths of them singletons. Sequenced material: peripheral blood. The source is a woman in her 40s who had recovered from COVID-19. The CDR3 runs from the conserved cysteine through the conserved F or W. Fields, in order: J gene, clone size, V gene, CDR3 length, D gene, CDR3 protein, CDR3 DNA. D genes are given only for firm matches. The size field is filled for only some rows; it gives once, few, many or a size class.

TRBJ2-5 | NA | TRBV7-8 | 16 | NA | CASSTRRGGGSETQYF | TGTGCCAGCAGCACTCGAAGAGGGGGGGGTTCAGAGACCCAGTACTTC
TRBJ1-1 | NA | TRBV6-6 | 14 | NA | CASSYPTGLAEAFF | TGTGCCAGCAGTTACCCAACAGGGTTGGCTGAAGCTTTCTTT
TRBJ1-4 | few | TRBV5-1 | 18 | NA | CASSLPHRHLMAGEKLFF | TGCGCCAGCAGCTTGCCGCACCGTCATCTTATGGCAGGCGAAAAACTGTTTTTT
TRBJ1-5 | NA | TRBV27 | 14 | NA | CASSLAQKNQPQHF | TGTGCCAGCAGTTTAGCACAGAAAAATCAGCCCCAGCATTTT
TRBJ2-5 | NA | TRBV19 | 16 | NA | CASSIDPDGPRETQYF | TGTGCCAGTAGTATAGATCCCGACGGTCCCAGGGAGACCCAGTACTTC
TRBJ1-6 | NA | TRBV11-1 | 15 | TRBD1 | CASSLDGTGGSPLHF | TGTGCCAGCAGCTTGGACGGGACAGGGGGGTCACCCCTCCACTTT
TRBJ2-1 | NA | TRBV28 | 15 | TRBD2 | CASSTLAGGPDKQFF | TGTGCCAGCAGCACGCTAGCGGGAGGGCCAGACAAGCAGTTCTTC
TRBJ2-3 | NA | TRBV7-3 | 14 | NA | CASSPDSSTDTQYF | TGTGCCAGCAGCCCCGACAGTAGCACAGATACGCAGTATTTT
TRBJ2-1 | NA | TRBV2 | 12 | NA | CASSGPHNEQFF | TGTGCCAGCAGTGGGCCCCACAATGAGCAGTTCTTC
TRBJ2-3 | NA | TRBV27 | 16 | NA | CASSFGTPGGTDTQYF | TGTGCCAGCAGTTTCGGGACCCCGGGAGGCACAGATACGCAGTATTTT
TRBJ1-1 | NA | TRBV6-1 | 12 | NA | CASSEAGWVAFF | TGTGCCAGCAGTGAAGCGGGCTGGGTGGCTTTCTTT
TRBJ2-7 | NA | TRBV5-6 | 15 | NA | CASSSTSSGLLEQYF | TGTGCCAGCAGCTCTACGTCGAGTGGGCTGTTGGAGCAGTACTTC